The 29 T cell receptor beta chains below come from one sample, sequenced in a study of CD8 T cells in ankylosing spondylitis. A single record per CDR3 protein comes from TCRdb applying MiXCR to the 5' RACE reads. The sample shows roughly 150,000 distinct CDR3 sequences, 25% to 35% of them seen only once. The sample consisted of synovial fluid, either unsorted or a sorted T cell fraction (not recorded which). These receptors were taken from a male donor with ankylosing spondylitis.

The chain links TRBV7-9 to TRBJ2-7; the D gene is possibly TRBD2 (6 bases). The germline gives CDR1 SEHNR, CDR2 FQNEAQ (reference sequence). The germline V and J ends were trimmed by 5 bases and 7 bases, with 15 bases remaining between them. This CDR3 region has 13 residues. In nucleotides, the CDR3 is TGTGCCAGCAGCATTGCCGGAGGGTTTGAGCAGTACTTC. It translates to CASSIAGGFEQYF.

The chain joins TRBV9 to TRBJ2-5; the match to TRBD2 covers 14 bases. This CDR3 region has 15 residues. V was pared by 3 bases and J by 7 bases, with 5 bases of the junction left unmatched. CDR1 SGDLS and CDR2 YYNGEE come from the germline V gene. The CDR3 nucleotides read TGTGCCAGCAGCGCCCCCGGGACTAGCGGGGGGACCCAGTACTTC. Protein product: CASSAPGTSGGTQYF.

The chain recombines TRBV3-1 with TRBJ2-1, with 8 bases that match TRBD2. The V gene's germline CDR1 is LGHDT and CDR2 YNNKEL (reference sequence). The V and J ends lost 4 bases and 3 bases, in that order; junction bases with no gene match: 20. The CDR3 is 20 residues long. For the CDR3, the DNA is TGTGCCAGCAGCCGGGGGATCCCGGGGGGGATTTTAACGCGCTACAATGAGCAGTTCTTC. Protein: CASSRGIPGGILTRYNEQFF.

In this sample, this clonotype turned up many times. The chain recombines TRBV12-3 or TRBV12-4 with TRBJ1-6; 8 bases map to TRBD1. The trim removed 6 bases at V and 10 bases at J, leaving 5 bases unmatched. The CDR3 is 13 amino acids. CDR3 in amino acids: CASSGQGGSPLHF. CDR3 coding DNA: TGTGCCAGCAGCGGACAGGGCGGATCACCCCTCCACTTT.

In this sample, this clonotype turned up a few times. The V call is TRBV12-3 or TRBV12-4, the J call TRBJ1-1; perhaps TRBD1 as D (6 bases). This CDR3 comprises 13 residues. V shed 6 bases and J shed 3 bases, with 11 bases lying between them. The CDR3 bases are TGTGCCAGCAGACAGGGTTGGGACACTGAAGCTTTCTTT. It translates to CASRQGWDTEAFF.

V and J are TRBV15 and TRBJ1-1; D gene unclear. From germline, CDR1 is LNHNV and CDR2 YYDKDF (reference sequence). The CDR3 is 13 amino acids. V shed 5 bases and J shed 13 bases, with 20 bases lying between them. DNA for the CDR3: TGTGCCACCAGCTCCACGGACCTGCTCGGGGTTTTCTTT. This sequence encodes CATSSTDLLGVFF.

This clonotype was counted a single time. J is TRBJ1-1 and V is TRBV4-3, with a tentative D call TRBD1 (6 bases). CDR1 LGHNA and CDR2 YSLEER come from the germline V gene. V shed 4 bases and J shed 4 bases, with 19 bases lying between them. The CDR3 is made up of 16 amino acids. The CDR3 DNA is TGCGCCAGCAGCCGACAGGAGGGGGGGGCGGTCACTGAAGCTTTCTTT. This encodes CASSRQEGGAVTEAFF.

This clonotype has a handful of counts. V is TRBV12-3 or TRBV12-4 and J is TRBJ1-5; the D is unclear. The CDR3 sequence is 14 residues long. Trimming stripped 5 bases from V and 5 bases from J, with 13 bases between. CDR3 amino acids: CASSPKGWDQPQHF. CDR3 DNA: TGTGCCAGCAGTCCAAAGGGCTGGGATCAGCCCCAGCATTTT.

This clonotype was observed a handful of times. The V call is TRBV13, the J call TRBJ1-6, with TRBD1 matching over 9 bases. This CDR3 is 16 amino acids long. Looked up from germline, CDR1 is PRHDT and CDR2 is FYEKMQ (reference sequence). The V and J ends lost 4 bases and 7 bases, in that order; junction bases with no gene match: 8. CDR3 bases: TGTGCCAGCAGCTCCCGCCTGACAGGGGGGAATTCACCCCTCCACTTT. Translation gives CASSSRLTGGNSPLHF. Together with reference TRBV13 and TRBJ1-6, the CDR3 gives the full variable domain: AAGVIQSPRHLIKEKRETATLKCYPIPRHDTVYWYQQGPGQDPQFLISFYEKMQSDKGSIPDRFSAQQFSDYHSELNMSSLELGDSALYFCASSSRLTGGNSPLHFGNGTRLTVT.

In this sample, this clonotype turned up a few times. This CDR3 is CASSLSGTHATNEKLFF. In nucleotides, the CDR3 is TGTGCCAGCAGCTTATCAGGGACCCATGCAACTAATGAAAAACTGTTTTTT. The chain is built from TRBV7-6 and TRBJ1-4, with D possibly being TRBD1 (5 bases). The CDR3 runs 17 residues. Trimming shortened V by 2 bases and J by 0 bases, and 13 bases separated the two germline ends. Germline V gene lookup returns CDR1 SGHVS and CDR2 FNYEAQ. Supplemented by reference TRBV7-6 and TRBJ1-4, the full variable domain reads GAGVSQSPRYKVTKRGQDVALRCDPISGHVSLYWYRQALGQGPEFLTYFNYEAQQDKSGLPNDRFSAERPEGSISTLTIQRTEQRDSAMYRCASSLSGTHATNEKLFFGSGTQLSVL.

The chain is built from TRBV18 and TRBJ2-1, with TRBD2 identical over 14 bases. The CDR3 has 16 residues. Germline CDR1 KGHSH, CDR2 LQKENI. V lost 1 base, J lost 7 bases, and 3 bases stayed unmatched. The DNA for the CDR3 is TGTGCCAGCTCACCACTGACTAGCGGGGGGGCGAATGAGCAGTTCTTC. Translation gives CASSPLTSGGANEQFF. Combining the CDR3 with reference TRBV18 and TRBJ2-1 gives the whole variable domain NAGVMQNPRHLVRRRGQEARLRCSPMKGHSHVYWYRQLPEEGLKFMVYLQKENIIDESGMPKERFSAEFPKEGPSILRIQQVVRGDSAAYFCASSPLTSGGANEQFFGPGTRLTVL.

This clonotype was counted between two and nine times. The chain is built from TRBV12-3 or TRBV12-4 and TRBJ2-1; D unclear. Trimming took off 5 bases at V and 6 bases at J, with 5 bases between the two ends. The CDR3 is made up of 11 amino acids. CDR3 residues: CASSNVNEQFF. In DNA, the CDR3 is TGTGCCAGCAGTAATGTCAATGAGCAGTTCTTC.

This chain joins TRBV20-1 and TRBJ2-5, with 11 nucleotides matching TRBD2. V dropped 1 base and J dropped 5; count of bases not matched to a gene: 12. Germline lookup yields CDR1 DFQATT and CDR2 SNEGSKA (reference sequence). There are 17 residues in the CDR3. For the CDR3, the DNA is TGCAGTGCTAGAGTTTGGGCTAGCGGGGGGAGGGGGGAGACCCAGTACTTC. Amino acid sequence: CSARVWASGGRGETQYF.

This chain links TRBV7-2 with TRBJ2-3, with 8 nucleotides matching TRBD2. Germline trimming cut 7 bases from V and 0 bases from J; bases unmatched to any gene: 6. CDR3 length: 15 amino acids. CDR1 and CDR2 (germline): SGHTA, FQGNSA. In DNA, the CDR3 is TGTGCCAGCACCTACCGGGGGGGTAGCACAGATACGCAGTATTTT. Amino acids: CASTYRGGSTDTQYF.

J is TRBJ2-1 and V is TRBV4-1, with unresolved D. Trimming cost V 4 bases and J 6 bases, with 19 bases left between them. The CDR3 is 16 residues long. Germline V gives CDR1 MGHRA, CDR2 YSYEKL. The CDR3 protein is CASSPSTPPFGNEQFF. The CDR3 DNA is TGCGCCAGCAGCCCGTCGACTCCGCCCTTCGGCAATGAGCAGTTCTTC.

This clonotype was recorded at least ten times. The chain couples TRBV19 to TRBJ2-5; D tentatively fits TRBD1 or TRBD2 (5 bases each). CDR1 and CDR2 from the germline V gene are LNHDA and SQIVND (reference sequence). Trimming took off 6 bases at V and 1 base at J, with 9 bases between the two ends. The CDR3 sequence is 13 residues long. The CDR3: CASRAGSQETQYF. The CDR3 bases are TGTGCCAGTAGAGCAGGGAGCCAAGAGACCCAGTACTTC.

The rearrangement uses TRBV6-1 and TRBJ1-2; 10 bases match TRBD1. V lost 7 bases, J lost 5 bases, and 10 bases stayed unmatched. The CDR3 covers 15 residues. CDR1 and CDR2 (germline): MNHNS, SASEGT. CDR3 region: CASTPGTGVGYGYTF. The DNA for the CDR3 is TGTGCCAGCACTCCGGGGACAGGGGTGGGGTATGGCTACACCTTC.

This chain's CDR3 is CASSFTGTSGRNEQFF. The CDR3 DNA is TGTGCCAGCAGCTTTACCGGGACTAGCGGGAGAAATGAGCAGTTCTTC. The gene calls are TRBV11-2 and TRBJ2-1; 14 nucleotides line up with TRBD2. V shed 3 bases and J 7 bases; nucleotides not matched to a gene: 5. CDR1 and CDR2 from the germline V gene are SGHAT and FQNNGV. The CDR3 is made up of 16 amino acids.

This clonotype occurred many times. The rearrangement links TRBV20-1 to TRBJ1-1; unclear D gene. The CDR3 contains 11 residues. CDR1 and CDR2 (germline): DFQATT, SNEGSKA (reference sequence). CDR3 residues: CKIHMNTEAFF. The DNA for the CDR3 is TGCAAGATCCACATGAACACTGAAGCTTTCTTT.

The gene calls are TRBV28 and TRBJ2-7; possibly TRBD2 for D (6 bases). In germline, CDR1 is MDHEN, CDR2 SYDVKM. The CDR3 is made up of 14 amino acids. The V end lost 3 bases, the J end lost 6 bases, and 15 bases lay between the germline ends. The CDR3 sequence is CASSFPVPGGEQYF. The DNA of the CDR3 is TGTGCCAGCAGTTTTCCCGTACCCGGGGGCGAGCAGTACTTC.

This clonotype was detected ten times or more. Here the CDR3 DNA reads TGTGCCAGCAGCCTGCGACAGAACACTGAAGCTTTCTTT. It yields the protein CASSLRQNTEAFF. The V gene is TRBV27, the J gene TRBJ1-1; D remains unclear. V was pared by 6 bases and J by 1 base, with 9 bases between. The CDR3 runs 13 residues. Germline-derived CDR1 and CDR2 are MNHEY and SMNVEV (reference sequence).

This clonotype has ten or more counts. The chain combines TRBV5-5 with TRBJ2-6; no clear D gene. With 0 bases removed from V and 0 bases from J, the gap between germline ends came to 10 bases. Germline CDR1 SGHKS, CDR2 YYEKEE (reference sequence). The CDR3 is made up of 17 amino acids. This CDR3 is CASSLVAQSSGANVLTF. In nucleotides, the CDR3 is TGTGCCAGCAGCTTGGTTGCGCAGAGCTCTGGGGCCAACGTCCTGACTTTC.

The CDR3 spells CASSGTGFEQYF. CDR3 DNA: TGTGCCAGCAGTGGGACAGGGTTTGAGCAGTACTTC. The J gene is TRBJ2-7, the V gene TRBV6-1; 8 nucleotides match TRBD1. CDR1 and CDR2 (germline): MNHNS, SASEGT. With 4 bases clipped from V and 7 bases from J, the junction kept 3 bases outside the gene matches. CDR3 size: 12 residues.

Here the CDR3 DNA reads TGTGCCAGCAGTTTATCGGGGCCAATGACAGGTTCGAATCAGCCCCAGCATTTT. Residues: CASSLSGPMTGSNQPQHF. V gene TRBV28 combines with J gene TRBJ1-5, with D perhaps matching TRBD1 (6 bases). V lost 1 base to trimming and J lost 4 bases, with 20 bases between them. The CDR3 runs to 18 residues. The germline V gene has CDR1 MDHEN and CDR2 SYDVKM.

The V and J genes are TRBV5-1 and TRBJ1-1; D is possibly TRBD1 (5 bases). Trimming took 0 bases from V and 4 from J, leaving 10 bases between them. Germline values: CDR1 SGHRS, CDR2 YFSETQ. The CDR3 runs 14 residues. The CDR3 sequence: CASSLANGATEAFF. The CDR3 DNA reads as TGCGCCAGCAGCTTGGCCAATGGGGCCACTGAAGCTTTCTTT. The full variable domain, rest sourced from reference TRBV5-1 and TRBJ1-1, is KAGVTQTPRYLIKTRGQQVTLSCSPISGHRSVSWYQQTPGQGLQFLFEYFSETQRNKGNFPGRFSGRQFSNSRSEMNVSTLELGDSALYLCASSLANGATEAFFGQGTRLTVV.

The CDR3 reads CASSRGLTNYGYTF. The CDR3 DNA reads as TGTGCCAGCAGTCGGGGCCTAACCAACTATGGCTACACCTTC. V usage is TRBV2 and J usage is TRBJ1-2; maybe TRBD1 (5 bases). This CDR3 comprises 14 residues. Trimming pared 5 bases from V and 2 bases from J, leaving 12 bases between. From germline, CDR1 is SNHLY and CDR2 FYNNEI.

The chain links TRBV7-3 to TRBJ2-2; 8 bases fit TRBD1. Unmatched junction bases numbered 4, after V lost 5 bases and J lost 2 bases. Germline CDR1 SGHTA, CDR2 FQGTGA. CDR3 length: 15 residues. CDR3 coding DNA: TGTGCCAGCAGCGAACAGGGGGTAAACACCGGGGAGCTGTTTTTT. It codes for CASSEQGVNTGELFF.

This clonotype was recorded a few times. V and J are TRBV4-1 and TRBJ2-5; 9 bases align to TRBD1. There are 15 residues in the CDR3. Germline loops: CDR1 MGHRA, CDR2 YSYEKL. With V trimmed by 2 bases and J by 7 bases, 8 bases remained unmatched. The CDR3 reads CASSQQGQGRATQYF. In nucleotides, the CDR3 is TGCGCCAGCAGCCAACAGGGACAGGGCAGGGCGACCCAGTACTTC.

This sequence joins TRBV6-1 and TRBJ1-1; the match to TRBD1 covers 10 bases. The J segment lost 4 bases and the V segment lost 5 bases, leaving 7 bases of the junction unmatched. Germline V gene data show CDR1 as MNHNS and CDR2 as SASEGT. This CDR3 has 15 residues. In DNA, the CDR3 is TGTGCCAGCAGTCAAGGACAGGGGGGGATCACTGAAGCTTTCTTT. Translation: CASSQGQGGITEAFF.